These T cell receptor beta chains were read from a single sample in a study of T cell repertoires in cytomegalovirus infection. Antigen specificity for these receptors is unknown. TCRdb re-called the reads with MiXCR, one entry per CDR3 protein. The repertoire consists of 900,000 to 950,000 distinct CDR3 sequences, with less than 40% occurring once and the leading ten covering roughly an eighth. The input for sequencing was cultured CD8+ T cells from PBMCs, taken from culture after CMV antigen stimulation. These receptors were collected from a human donor in good health (CMV status not recorded). Some clones in this sample may be carry-over from other donors' samples. Each CDR3 is given with its conserved first and last residue. Each record gives: CDR3 protein, CDR3 DNA, J gene, D gene, V gene, clone size. D genes are given only for firm matches. The size entry is marked missing in some rows and otherwise reads once, few, many or a size class.

CDR3aa: CASSSDGRYGYTF
CDR3nt: TGTGCCAGCAGCTCGGACGGCCGCTATGGCTACACCTTC
j_gene: TRBJ1-2
d_gene: -
v_gene: TRBV28
abundance: -

CDR3aa: CAAAGIAGLFGSYEQYF
CDR3nt: TGTGCCGCTGCGGGGATAGCGGGCTTATTTGGGTCCTACGAGCAGTACTTC
j_gene: TRBJ2-7
d_gene: TRBD2
v_gene: TRBV6-6
abundance: few

CDR3aa: CASSQAAGARGTEAFF
CDR3nt: TGTGCCAGCAGCCAAGCGGCAGGGGCCAGGGGCACTGAAGCTTTCTTT
j_gene: TRBJ1-1
d_gene: -
v_gene: TRBV4-2
abundance: many

CDR3aa: CASSARTGLNTEAFF
CDR3nt: TGCGCCAGCAGCGCGAGGACAGGGCTGAACACTGAAGCTTTCTTT
j_gene: TRBJ1-1
d_gene: TRBD1
v_gene: TRBV5-1
abundance: few

CDR3aa: CASSLGRGAGRYTEAFF
CDR3nt: TGTGCCAGCAGCTTAGGAAGGGGGGCAGGGAGGTACACTGAAGCTTTCTTT
j_gene: TRBJ1-1
d_gene: -
v_gene: TRBV7-2
abundance: many

CDR3aa: CSVEVGEAEAFF
CDR3nt: TGCAGCGTTGAAGTAGGGGAGGCTGAAGCTTTCTTT
j_gene: TRBJ1-1
d_gene: -
v_gene: TRBV29-1
abundance: many

CDR3aa: CASSQDLRGGGFQETQYF
CDR3nt: TGTGCCAGCAGCCAAGATCTGAGGGGGGGGGGATTCCAAGAGACCCAGTACTTC
j_gene: TRBJ2-5
d_gene: -
v_gene: TRBV4-1
abundance: few

CDR3aa: CASESGDTGELFF
CDR3nt: TGTGCCAGTGAATCGGGGGACACCGGGGAGCTGTTTTTT
j_gene: TRBJ2-2
d_gene: -
v_gene: TRBV6-2/TRBV6-3
abundance: few

CDR3aa: CASSFVGEGRPYEQYF
CDR3nt: TGTGCCAGCAGTTTTGTGGGGGAAGGGAGACCCTACGAGCAGTACTTC
j_gene: TRBJ2-7
d_gene: -
v_gene: TRBV12-3/TRBV12-4
abundance: few

CDR3aa: CASSEYEDLHYGYTF
CDR3nt: TGTGCCAGCAGTGAATATGAAGATTTACACTATGGCTACACCTTC
j_gene: TRBJ1-2
d_gene: -
v_gene: TRBV25-1
abundance: -

CDR3aa: CASSLYLTEAFF
CDR3nt: TGTGCCAGCAGCCTCTATCTCACTGAAGCTTTCTTT
j_gene: TRBJ1-1
d_gene: -
v_gene: TRBV7-8
abundance: few

CDR3aa: CASSQGGYSPLHF
CDR3nt: TGTGCCAGCAGCCAGGGAGGATATTCACCCCTCCACTTT
j_gene: TRBJ1-6
d_gene: -
v_gene: TRBV4-2
abundance: many

CDR3aa: CASSLEFISYNEQFF
CDR3nt: TGTGCCAGCAGCCTGGAGTTTATCTCCTACAATGAGCAGTTCTTC
j_gene: TRBJ2-1
d_gene: -
v_gene: TRBV12-3/TRBV12-4
abundance: few

CDR3aa: CASSLRWDTGPNEQFF
CDR3nt: TGTGCCAGCAGCTTACGTTGGGACACAGGTCCCAATGAGCAGTTCTTC
j_gene: TRBJ2-1
d_gene: -
v_gene: TRBV7-2
abundance: many

CDR3aa: CASSFPDGKSTQYF
CDR3nt: TGTGCCAGCAGCTTCCCCGACGGAAAGTCGACCCAGTACTTC
j_gene: TRBJ2-5
d_gene: -
v_gene: TRBV7-9
abundance: -

CDR3aa: CASSFTQGNTGELFF
CDR3nt: TGTGCCAGCAGCTTCACACAGGGGAACACCGGGGAGCTGTTTTTT
j_gene: TRBJ2-2
d_gene: -
v_gene: TRBV7-9
abundance: few

CDR3aa: CASSPLGDRGNTIYF
CDR3nt: TGTGCCAGCAGTCCCCTGGGAGACCGCGGAAACACCATATATTTT
j_gene: TRBJ1-3
d_gene: -
v_gene: TRBV27
abundance: -

CDR3aa: CASRYRDATYEQYF
CDR3nt: TGCGCCAGCAGATACCGGGACGCCACGTACGAGCAGTACTTC
j_gene: TRBJ2-7
d_gene: -
v_gene: TRBV4-1
abundance: -

CDR3aa: CASSLTGGDEAFF
CDR3nt: TGTGCCAGTAGTCTCACAGGGGGCGATGAGGCTTTCTTT
j_gene: TRBJ1-1
d_gene: TRBD1
v_gene: TRBV19
abundance: -

CDR3aa: CASSQNGGPLNEQFF
CDR3nt: TGCGCCAGCAGCCAAAACGGGGGCCCTTTGAATGAGCAGTTCTTC
j_gene: TRBJ2-1
d_gene: -
v_gene: TRBV4-1
abundance: -

CDR3aa: CASSYGGFLNKQYF
CDR3nt: TGTGCCAGCAGTTACGGGGGGTTTTTGAACAAGCAGTACTTC
j_gene: TRBJ2-7
d_gene: -
v_gene: TRBV6-5
abundance: -

CDR3aa: CASSSDNLGYTF
CDR3nt: TGTGCCAGTAGCTCGGACAACTTGGGCTACACCTTC
j_gene: TRBJ1-2
d_gene: -
v_gene: TRBV19
abundance: few

CDR3aa: CAISDLGGVTYNEQFF
CDR3nt: TGTGCCATCAGTGACCTCGGGGGGGTAACCTACAATGAGCAGTTCTTC
j_gene: TRBJ2-1
d_gene: TRBD2
v_gene: TRBV10-3
abundance: many

CDR3aa: CASSLRTGLAATDTQYF
CDR3nt: TGTGCCAGCAGCTTAAGGACCGGTCTAGCGGCCACAGATACGCAGTATTTT
j_gene: TRBJ2-3
d_gene: TRBD2
v_gene: TRBV7-2
abundance: few

CDR3aa: CASGETGAGTDTQYF
CDR3nt: TGTGCCAGTGGAGAGACAGGGGCGGGCACAGATACGCAGTATTTT
j_gene: TRBJ2-3
d_gene: TRBD1
v_gene: TRBV28
abundance: -